Presented here are 27 T cell receptor beta chains from one specimen sequenced in a study of blood T cell repertoires in COVID-19. Profiling relied on immunoSEQ multiplex PCR, and the TCRdb table lists in-frame clones only, not all of them. The table includes 97,000 or so clones, around 87% detected once. The material sequenced was peripheral blood. Every receptor here comes from a man aged 50 to 60 with active or convalescent COVID-19.

This rearrangement joins TRBV7-2 to TRBJ2-1; 9 bases line up with TRBD1. The CDR3 has 15 residues. V lost 0 bases, J lost 8 bases, and 5 bases stayed unmatched. The germline V gene has CDR1 SGHTA and CDR2 FQGNSA. In DNA, the CDR3 is TGTGCCAGCAGCTTAGCGAGCGGGACAGGGTATGAGCAGTTCTTC. The encoded protein is CASSLASGTGYEQFF.

The V call is TRBV5-1, the J call TRBJ2-3; D ambiguous. V was cut by 0 bases and J by 4 bases, with 6 bases left in between. CDR1 and CDR2 (germline): SGHRS, YFSETQ. The CDR3 covers 13 residues. This CDR3 reads CASSLAPADTQYF. For the CDR3, the DNA is TGCGCCAGCAGCTTGGCCCCAGCAGATACGCAGTATTTT.

This chain uses TRBV7-9 with TRBJ2-1; D not resolved. The germline gives CDR1 SEHNR, CDR2 FQNEAQ (reference sequence). The ends were cut back, 5 bases at V and 5 bases at J, with 4 bases in the middle. The CDR3 is 11 residues long. CDR3 DNA sequence: TGTGCCAGCAGCCGGGACAATGAGCAGTTCTTC. Protein: CASSRDNEQFF.

The chain links TRBV11-2 to TRBJ1-2; 10 bases are a match to TRBD1. V dropped 5 bases and J dropped 7; count of bases not matched to a gene: 4. Germline V gene sequence: CDR1 SGHAT, CDR2 FQNNGV. The CDR3 runs 13 residues. This CDR3 reads CASSPGTGAGYTF. The CDR3 region has the DNA TGTGCCAGCAGCCCCGGGACAGGGGCTGGCTACACCTTC.

The chain is built from TRBV9 and TRBJ1-1; no reliable D call. Germline lookup yields CDR1 SGDLS and CDR2 YYNGEE. There are 14 residues in the CDR3. Between the trimmed V and J ends, which lost 0 bases and 0 bases, there was a span of 6 bases. This CDR3 reads CASSVDLLNTEAFF. DNA of the CDR3: TGTGCCAGCAGCGTAGATCTGTTGAACACTGAAGCTTTCTTT.

The gene calls are TRBV5-6 and TRBJ2-7; 7 nucleotides agree with TRBD1. With V trimmed by 0 bases and J by 0 bases, 3 bases remained unmatched. This CDR3 has 15 amino acids. Per the germline V gene, CDR1 is SGHDT and CDR2 is YYEEEE. The CDR3 loop is CASSLEAGGSYEQYF. The CDR3 DNA reads as TGTGCCAGCAGCTTGGAAGCAGGGGGCTCCTACGAGCAGTACTTC.

This sequence joins TRBV5-1 and TRBJ1-4; perhaps TRBD1 as D (6 bases). Looked up from germline, CDR1 is SGHRS and CDR2 is YFSETQ. Trimming took off 5 bases at V and 11 bases at J, with 16 bases between the two ends. This CDR3 region has 13 residues. CDR3 amino acids: CASSLRSGEKLFF. As DNA, the CDR3 is TGCGCCAGCAGTCTGAGGTCAGGGGAGAAACTGTTTTTT.

The chain has TRBV6-6 and TRBJ1-1; D is possibly TRBD1 (6 bases). Between the trimmed V and J ends, which lost 0 bases and 7 bases, there was a span of 12 bases. Germline V lookup: CDR1 MNHNY, CDR2 SVGAGI (reference sequence). The CDR3 consists of 14 residues. The DNA of the CDR3 is TGTGCCAGCAGTTACTCTCCAGGGGAAGGTGAAGCTTTCTTT. Translating gives CASSYSPGEGEAFF.

At least ten counts were recorded for this clone. The gene calls are TRBV21-1 and TRBJ2-7; the D call in the table, TRBD2, was not verified against the DNA. TRBV21-1 represents a pseudogene. The CDR3 has 17 residues. CDR3 DNA: TGTGCCAGCAGCCACGGGAGGGGTCCCCAAGCTTCCTACGAGCAGTACGTC. The encoded protein is CASSHGRGPQASYEQYV.

The V call is TRBV5-4, the J call TRBJ2-7, with TRBD1 identical over 9 bases. Germline V gene lookup returns CDR1 SGHNT and CDR2 YYREEE (reference sequence). CDR3 length equals 15 residues. V trimming: 4 bases; J trimming: 5 bases; junction bases outside the gene matches: 10. The CDR3 sequence: CASSVGGTGHHEQYV. The CDR3 nucleotides read TGTGCCAGCAGCGTGGGCGGGACAGGGCACCACGAGCAGTACGTC.

This chain links TRBV7-9 with TRBJ2-5; D perhaps matches TRBD2 (7 bases). The germline V gene encodes CDR1 SEHNR and CDR2 FQNEAQ (reference sequence). V was cut by 5 bases and J by 5 bases, with 24 bases left in between. The CDR3 is 17 residues long. The chain's CDR3 is CASSPPDGGPNRETQYF. The CDR3, as DNA: TGTGCCAGCAGCCCCCCCGACGGGGGGCCAAATCGGGAGACCCAGTACTTC.

This chain uses TRBV18 with TRBJ1-4, with 8 bases identical to TRBD1. This CDR3 spans 15 amino acids. CDR1 is KGHSH, CDR2 LQKENI, per germline. After removal of 5 bases from V and 7 bases from J, the junction contained 9 bases not matched to a gene. The CDR3 region has the DNA TGTGCCAGCTCAGCTCAGGGGGCGCCTGGTGAAAAACTGTTTTTT. Amino acids: CASSAQGAPGEKLFF.

This clone has just one count. V is TRBV7-6 and J is TRBJ2-2, with D perhaps matching TRBD1 (6 bases). Germline CDR1 SGHVS, CDR2 FNYEAQ. Trimming pared 2 bases from V and 5 bases from J, leaving 12 bases between. The CDR3 has 15 amino acids. The DNA for the CDR3 is TGTGCCAGCAGCTTATTACAGGGTGGAACCGGGGAGCTGTTTTTT. Translating gives CASSLLQGGTGELFF.

The chain uses TRBV9 and TRBJ1-4; TRBD1 agrees at 11 bases. The length of the CDR3 is 15 residues. CDR1 SGDLS and CDR2 YYNGEE come from the germline V gene. V was pared by 0 bases and J by 7 bases, with 2 bases of the junction left unmatched. CDR3 region: CASSVGGTGGEKLFF. CDR3 bases: TGTGCCAGCAGCGTAGGTGGGACAGGGGGTGAAAAACTGTTTTTT.

V and J are TRBV6-2 or TRBV6-3 and TRBJ2-7, with TRBD1 matching over 7 bases. The CDR3 is 14 amino acids. The germline V gene has CDR1 MNHEY and CDR2 SVGEGT. The V gene end was trimmed by 4 bases and the J gene end by 2 bases; junction bases not matched to a gene: 5. CDR3 coding DNA: TGTGCCAGCAGTTCTGGACAGGTCCCCTACGAGCAGTACTTC. Amino acids: CASSSGQVPYEQYF.

The V gene is TRBV5-1, the J gene TRBJ1-3; D is unresolved. V lost 0 bases and J lost 0, with 7 bases in between. Germline CDR1 SGHRS, CDR2 YFSETQ. The CDR3 has 15 residues. CDR3 residues: CASSLARNSGNTIYF. CDR3 DNA: TGCGCCAGCAGCTTGGCCAGAAACTCTGGAAACACCATATATTTT.

DNA for the CDR3: TGTGCCAGCAGTTACCCCGGAGGTGCGGGTCAATATCCCAACAATGAGCAGTTCTTC. Translation gives CASSYPGGAGQYPNNEQFF. The chain combines TRBV6-2 or TRBV6-3 with TRBJ2-1; D is possibly TRBD2 (5 bases). Germline assignment: CDR1 MNHEY and CDR2 SVGEGT. V gave up 2 bases and J gave up 5 bases, with 25 bases separating them. CDR3 length equals 19 residues.

The V and J genes are TRBV4-1 and TRBJ2-7; 9 bases fit TRBD1. Germline trimming cut 6 bases from V and 0 bases from J; bases unmatched to any gene: 9. Germline values: CDR1 MGHRA, CDR2 YSYEKL. The CDR3 has 16 amino acids. For the CDR3, the DNA is TGCGCCAGCAGAGTAACCGGGACAGGGATCTCCTACGAGCAGTACGTC. Protein product: CASRVTGTGISYEQYV.

The chain has TRBV19 and TRBJ1-6; D ambiguous. CDR1 is LNHDA, CDR2 SQIVND, per germline (reference sequence). This CDR3 comprises 15 residues. Trimming left V 5 bases short and J 2 bases short, with 10 bases between. CDR3 protein: CASSPPGAYNSPLHF. CDR3 DNA sequence: TGTGCCAGTAGTCCCCCCGGAGCCTATAATTCACCCCTCCACTTT.

CDR3 in amino acids: CAWWKGQGAYGYTF. Here the CDR3 DNA reads TGTGCCTGGTGGAAAGGACAGGGGGCCTATGGCTACACCTTC. V is TRBV30 and J is TRBJ1-2; 11 nucleotides agree with TRBD1. The germline V gene encodes CDR1 GTSNPN and CDR2 SVGIG (reference sequence). J was trimmed by 4 bases and V by 5 bases; bases with no gene match: 6. The CDR3 is 14 residues long. Variable domain in full (rest from reference TRBV30 and TRBJ1-2): SQTIHQWPATLVQPVGSPLSLECTVEGTSNPNLYWYRQAAGRGLQLLFYSVGIGQISSEVPQNLSASRPQDRQFILSSKKLLLSDSGFYLCAWWKGQGAYGYTFGSGTRLTVV.

The J gene is TRBJ2-2, the V gene TRBV12-3 or TRBV12-4; unclear D gene. The CDR3 loop spans 13 amino acids. With 4 bases removed from V and 3 bases from J, the gap between germline ends came to 6 bases. CDR3 DNA: TGTGCCAGCAGTTCGGTCGACACCGGGGAGCTGTTTTTT. Its translation: CASSSVDTGELFF.

The V call is TRBV24-1, the J call TRBJ1-5, with a weak D call TRBD1 (5 bases). Germline CDR1 and CDR2: KGHDR and SFDVKD. This CDR3 has 14 amino acids. The V and J ends lost 3 bases and 3 bases respectively, with 8 bases between them. The CDR3 DNA is TGTGCCACCAGTGATGGGACTTACAATCAGCCCCAGCATTTT. It encodes CATSDGTYNQPQHF.

The chain employs TRBV27 and TRBJ1-2, with 8 bases aligning to TRBD1. V lost 7 bases, J lost 4 bases, and 5 bases stayed unmatched. This CDR3 region has 13 residues. The germline V gene has CDR1 MNHEY and CDR2 SMNVEV (reference sequence). The CDR3 sequence: CASTTGQGYGYTF. CDR3 nucleotide sequence: TGTGCCAGCACAACCGGACAGGGCTATGGCTACACCTTC.

The genes are TRBV3-1 (or the pseudogene TRBV3-2) and TRBJ2-4; tentative D call: TRBD1 (5 bases). The CDR3 loop spans 13 amino acids. Deletions cut 4 bases from V and 11 bases from J, with 15 bases between. Germline V gives CDR1 LGHDT, CDR2 YNNKEL (reference sequence). The CDR3 DNA reads TGTGCCAGCAGCCTAAAGGGGAACCCCGTTCAGTACTTC. Protein product: CASSLKGNPVQYF.

This chain uses TRBV5-1 with TRBJ2-7, with TRBD1 identical over 11 bases. The CDR3 sequence is 16 residues long. Unmatched junction bases numbered 7, after V lost 0 bases and J lost 5 bases. Germline V gene data show CDR1 as SGHRS and CDR2 as YFSETQ. CDR3 nucleotide sequence: TGCGCCAGCAGCTTGGGAGGGACAGGGGGTTACGACGAGCAGTACGTC. Its protein is CASSLGGTGGYDEQYV.

The chain couples TRBV24-1 to TRBJ2-5; TRBD2 agrees at 8 bases. The V gene end was trimmed by 0 bases and the J gene end by 2 bases; junction bases not matched to a gene: 10. From germline, CDR1 is KGHDR and CDR2 SFDVKD. This CDR3 comprises 18 residues. DNA of the CDR3: TGTGCCACCAGTGATTTGAGGAGTAGCGGGGATAGGCAAGAGACCCAGTACTTC. Protein: CATSDLRSSGDRQETQYF.

CDR3 protein: CASSLELAEETQYF. DNA of the CDR3: TGTGCCAGCAGCTTAGAGCTAGCGGAAGAGACCCAGTACTTC. The V gene is TRBV5-4, the J gene TRBJ2-5; 7 positions agree with TRBD2. Trimming at V came to 2 bases and at J to 3 bases, leaving 4 bases not matched to a gene. This CDR3 has 14 residues. Germline values: CDR1 SGHNT, CDR2 YYREEE (reference sequence).